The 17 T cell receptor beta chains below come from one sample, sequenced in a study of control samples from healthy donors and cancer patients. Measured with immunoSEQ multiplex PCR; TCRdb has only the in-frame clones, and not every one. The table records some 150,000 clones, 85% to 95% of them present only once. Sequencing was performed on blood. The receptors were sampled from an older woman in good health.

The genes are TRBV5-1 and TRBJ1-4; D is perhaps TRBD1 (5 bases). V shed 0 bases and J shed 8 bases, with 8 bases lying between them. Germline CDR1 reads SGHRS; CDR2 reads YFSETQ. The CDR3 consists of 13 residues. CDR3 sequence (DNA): TGCGCCAGCAGCTTGGCGGCAGGGGAAAAACTGTTTTTT. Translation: CASSLAAGEKLFF.

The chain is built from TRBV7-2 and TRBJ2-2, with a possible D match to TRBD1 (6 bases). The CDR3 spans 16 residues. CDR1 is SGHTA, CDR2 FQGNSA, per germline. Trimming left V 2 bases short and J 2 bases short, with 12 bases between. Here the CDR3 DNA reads TGTGCCAGCAGCTTAATGCAGGGGATAAACACCGGGGAGCTGTTTTTT. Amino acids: CASSLMQGINTGELFF. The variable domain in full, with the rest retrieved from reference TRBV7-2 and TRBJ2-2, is GAGVSQSPSNKVTEKGKDVELRCDPISGHTALYWYRQSLGQGLEFLIYFQGNSAPDKSGLPSDRFSAERTGGSVSTLTIQRTQQEDSAVYLCASSLMQGINTGELFFGEGSRLTVL.

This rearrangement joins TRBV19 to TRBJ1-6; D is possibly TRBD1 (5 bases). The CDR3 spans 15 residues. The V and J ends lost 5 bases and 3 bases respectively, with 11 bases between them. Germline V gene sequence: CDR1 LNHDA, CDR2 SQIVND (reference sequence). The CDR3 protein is CASSLSTGYNSPLHF. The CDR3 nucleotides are TGTGCCAGTAGTTTGTCAACAGGCTATAATTCACCCCTCCACTTT.

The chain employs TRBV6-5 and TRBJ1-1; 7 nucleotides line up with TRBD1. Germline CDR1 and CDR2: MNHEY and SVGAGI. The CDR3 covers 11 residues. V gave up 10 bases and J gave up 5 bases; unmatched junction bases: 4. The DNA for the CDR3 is TGTGCCACCCACAGGGGAACTGAAGCTTTCTTT. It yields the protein CATHRGTEAFF.

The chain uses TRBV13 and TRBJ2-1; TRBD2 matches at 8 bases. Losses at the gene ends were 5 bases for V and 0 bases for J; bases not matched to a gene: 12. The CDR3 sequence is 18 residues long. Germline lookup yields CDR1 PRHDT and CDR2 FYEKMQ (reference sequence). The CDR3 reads CASSARSQRGSSYNEQFF. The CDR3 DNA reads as TGTGCCAGCAGCGCCCGCTCCCAGCGGGGGAGCTCCTACAATGAGCAGTTCTTC.

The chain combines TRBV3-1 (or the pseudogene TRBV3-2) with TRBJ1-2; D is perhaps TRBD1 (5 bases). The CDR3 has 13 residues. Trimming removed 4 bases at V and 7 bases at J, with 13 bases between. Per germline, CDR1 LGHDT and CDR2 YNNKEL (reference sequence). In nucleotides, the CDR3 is TGTGCCAGCAGCCCTGAACTAACAGGTGGCTACACCTTC. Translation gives CASSPELTGGYTF.

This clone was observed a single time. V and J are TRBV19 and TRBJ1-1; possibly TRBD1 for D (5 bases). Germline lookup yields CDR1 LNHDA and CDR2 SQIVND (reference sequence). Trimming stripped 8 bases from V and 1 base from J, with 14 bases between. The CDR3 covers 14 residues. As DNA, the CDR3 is TGTGCCAGTGCGTTACAGGTTTGGAACACTGAAGCTTTCTTT. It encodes CASALQVWNTEAFF.

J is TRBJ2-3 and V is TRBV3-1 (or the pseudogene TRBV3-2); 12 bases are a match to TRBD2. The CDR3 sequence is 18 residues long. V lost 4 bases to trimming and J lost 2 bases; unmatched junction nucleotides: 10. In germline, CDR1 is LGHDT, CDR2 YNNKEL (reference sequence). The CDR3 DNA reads TGTGCCAGCAGCCCGCTTCACCTAGCGGGGGGGCACACAGATACGCAGTATTTT. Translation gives CASSPLHLAGGHTDTQYF.

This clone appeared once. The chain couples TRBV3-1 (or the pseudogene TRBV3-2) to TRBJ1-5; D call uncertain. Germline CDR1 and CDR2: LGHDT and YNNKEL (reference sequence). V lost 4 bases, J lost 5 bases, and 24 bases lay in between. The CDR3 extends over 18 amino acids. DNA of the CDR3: TGTGCCAGCAGCCTAGAACTATTAACAAGGGATGCGGATCAGCCCCAGCATTTT. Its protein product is CASSLELLTRDADQPQHF.

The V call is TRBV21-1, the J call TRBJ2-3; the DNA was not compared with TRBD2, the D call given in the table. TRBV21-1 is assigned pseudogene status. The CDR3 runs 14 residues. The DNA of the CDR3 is TGTGCCAGCAGCAAAGAGGCGGGGGCAGATACGCAGTATTTT. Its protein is CASSKEAGADTQYF.

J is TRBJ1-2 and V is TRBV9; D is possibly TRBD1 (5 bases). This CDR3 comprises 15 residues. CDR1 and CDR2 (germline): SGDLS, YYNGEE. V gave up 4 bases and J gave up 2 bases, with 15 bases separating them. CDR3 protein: CASSTRQSINYGYTF. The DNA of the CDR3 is TGTGCCAGCAGCACTCGACAGTCCATCAACTATGGCTACACCTTC.

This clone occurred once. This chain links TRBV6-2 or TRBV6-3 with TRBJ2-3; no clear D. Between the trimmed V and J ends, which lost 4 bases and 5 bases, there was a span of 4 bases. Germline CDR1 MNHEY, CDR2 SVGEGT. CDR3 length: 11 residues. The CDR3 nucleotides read TGTGCCAGCAGTTTTGGAGATACGCAGTATTTT. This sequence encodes CASSFGDTQYF.

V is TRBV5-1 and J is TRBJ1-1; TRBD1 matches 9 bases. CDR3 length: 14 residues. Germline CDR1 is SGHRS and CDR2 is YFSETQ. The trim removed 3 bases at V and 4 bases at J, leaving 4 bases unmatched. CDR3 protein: CASSYTTGGTEAFF. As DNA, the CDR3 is TGCGCCAGCAGCTACACGACAGGGGGCACTGAAGCTTTCTTT. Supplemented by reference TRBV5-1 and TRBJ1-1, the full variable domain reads KAGVTQTPRYLIKTRGQQVTLSCSPISGHRSVSWYQQTPGQGLQFLFEYFSETQRNKGNFPGRFSGRQFSNSRSEMNVSTLELGDSALYLCASSYTTGGTEAFFGQGTRLTVV.

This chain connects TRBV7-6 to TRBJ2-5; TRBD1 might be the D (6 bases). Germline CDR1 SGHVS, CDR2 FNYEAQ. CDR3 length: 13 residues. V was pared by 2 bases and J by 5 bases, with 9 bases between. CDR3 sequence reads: CASSLWGRETQYF. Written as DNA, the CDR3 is TGTGCCAGCAGCTTATGGGGGCGGGAGACCCAGTACTTC.

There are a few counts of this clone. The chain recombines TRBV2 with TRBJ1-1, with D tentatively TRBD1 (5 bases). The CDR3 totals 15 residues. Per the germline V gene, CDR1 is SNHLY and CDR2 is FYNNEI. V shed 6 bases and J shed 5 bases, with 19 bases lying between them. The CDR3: CASSLRGGEGTEAFF. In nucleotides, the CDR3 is TGTGCCAGCAGCCTCCGTGGGGGGGAAGGAACTGAAGCTTTCTTT.

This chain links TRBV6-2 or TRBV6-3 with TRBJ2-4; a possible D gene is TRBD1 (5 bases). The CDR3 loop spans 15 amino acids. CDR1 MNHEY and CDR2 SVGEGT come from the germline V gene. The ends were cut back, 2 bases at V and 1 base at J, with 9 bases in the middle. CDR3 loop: CASSYGHSAKNIQYF. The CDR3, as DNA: TGTGCCAGCAGTTACGGACACTCTGCCAAAAACATTCAGTACTTC.

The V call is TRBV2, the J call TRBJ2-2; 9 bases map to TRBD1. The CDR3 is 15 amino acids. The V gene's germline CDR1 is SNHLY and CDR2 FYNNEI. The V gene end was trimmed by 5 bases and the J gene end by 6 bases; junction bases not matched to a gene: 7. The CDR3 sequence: CASSPGQGRPGELFF. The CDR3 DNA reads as TGTGCCAGCAGTCCGGGACAGGGTCGACCCGGGGAGCTGTTTTTT.